Listed below are T cell receptor beta chains from one sample, sequenced in a study of cytomegalovirus exposure and HLA in healthy donors. The repertoire was sequenced with immunoSEQ multiplex PCR; TCRdb's copy has only in-frame clones and lacks some. Of 100,000 to 150,000 clones in the sample, about 73% were seen once. What was sequenced was PBMCs. These receptors were obtained from a woman aged 45-59 years in good health and CMV-seropositive. Both conserved end residues are part of each CDR3. A D gene is named only where the DNA matches it firmly. Size is stated for part of the rows, as once, few or many counts, or as a class when the clone is expanded.

TRBJ2-3 few TRBV27 - 13 CASSLSSTDTQYF TGTGCCAGCAGTTTATCCTCGACAGATACGCAGTATTTT
TRBJ2-5 - TRBV5-1 - 15 CASSLVGGPQETQYF TGCGCCAGCAGCTTGGTCGGGGGGCCGCAAGAGACCCAGTACTTC
TRBJ2-1 few TRBV7-2 - 14 CASSLKGGNSEQFF TGTGCCAGCAGCCTAAAGGGAGGAAATAGTGAGCAGTTCTTC
TRBJ1-3 few TRBV12-5 - 14 CASGQQTRGNTIYF TGTGCTAGTGGCCAACAAACAAGGGGGAACACCATATATTTT
TRBJ2-1 few TRBV7-2 - 13 CASSLGGGFEQFF TGTGCCAGCAGCTTAGGGGGGGGCTTTGAGCAGTTCTTC
TRBJ1-3 - TRBV9 - 16 CASSVGTGFAGNTIYF TGTGCCAGCAGCGTAGGGACTGGGTTCGCCGGAAACACCATATATTTT
TRBJ2-1 - TRBV7-9 - 12 CASSLRLHEQFF TGTGCCAGCAGCTTACGGTTGCATGAGCAGTTCTTC
TRBJ2-1 once TRBV15 TRBD1 15 CATSRGGQGGNEQFF TGTGCCACCAGCAGAGGGGGACAGGGTGGCAATGAGCAGTTCTTC
TRBJ1-5 - TRBV11-2 TRBD1 15 CASSLSTGQSQPQHF TGTGCCAGCAGCTTATCGACAGGGCAGAGTCAGCCCCAGCATTTT
TRBJ2-7 - TRBV30 TRBD1 13 CAGDRDVHYEQYF TGTGCCGGAGACAGGGATGTCCACTACGAGCAGTACTTC
TRBJ1-2 - TRBV6-5 TRBD1 13 CASSRTGAYGYTF TGTGCCAGCAGTCGCACAGGGGCCTATGGCTACACCTTC
TRBJ1-5 - TRBV4-3 - 15 CASSQVQGSNQPQHF TGCGCCAGCAGCCAAGTGCAGGGGAGCAATCAGCCCCAGCATTTT
TRBJ2-5 - TRBV4-3 - 14 CASSQGQDQETQYF TGCGCCAGCAGCCAAGGACAAGACCAAGAGACCCAGTACTTC
TRBJ1-2 - TRBV9 TRBD1 15 CASSALDRATGGYTF TGTGCCAGCAGCGCTTTGGACAGGGCGACGGGGGGCTACACCTTC
TRBJ2-5 - TRBV7-2 - 14 CASSRGQSQETQYF TGTGCCAGCAGCCGCGGACAGTCCCAAGAGACCCAGTACTTC
TRBJ2-1 - TRBV11-3 - 12 CASSFSPDEQFF TGTGCCAGCAGCTTCTCTCCCGATGAGCAGTTCTTC
TRBJ1-3 - TRBV4-1 TRBD1 16 CASSHRTGSSGNTIYF TGCGCCAGCAGCCACCGGACAGGGAGCTCTGGAAACACCATATATTTT
TRBJ2-5 - TRBV11-2 - 13 CASSYSRQETQYF TGTGCCAGCAGCTACAGCCGCCAAGAGACCCAGTACTTC
TRBJ2-3 - TRBV5-1 - 15 CASSLDGTSADTQYF TGCGCCAGCAGCTTGGATGGGACATCGGCAGATACGCAGTATTTT
TRBJ2-5 - TRBV7-8 - 15 CASSLSRDWAETQYF TGTGCCAGCAGCTTATCCCGGGACTGGGCGGAGACCCAGTACTTC
TRBJ1-2 - TRBV10-3 - 13 CAISAGRNYGYTF TGTGCCATCAGCGCGGGACGGAACTATGGCTACACCTTC
TRBJ1-1 - TRBV6-1 - 14 CASSEAGLRTEAFF TGTGCCAGCAGTGAAGCTGGCCTGCGGACTGAAGCTTTCTTT
TRBJ2-1 - TRBV5-1 TRBD2 14 CASSSGGLFNEQFF TGCGCCAGCAGCTCGGGGGGGCTGTTCAATGAGCAGTTCTTC
TRBJ1-4 few TRBV5-5 TRBD1 14 CASSLDRGGEKLFF TGTGCCAGCAGCCTGGACAGGGGCGGTGAAAAACTGTTTTTT
TRBJ2-7 - TRBV7-9 - 15 CASSSTLDSPYEQYF TGTGCCAGCAGCTCCACCCTTGACAGTCCCTACGAGCAGTACTTC
TRBJ1-1 few TRBV29-1 - 8 CSDEQGFF TGCAGCGACGAACAGGGTTTCTTT
TRBJ2-3 - TRBV5-6 - 14 CASSSAGPTDTQYF TGTGCCAGCAGTTCGGCAGGGCCCACAGATACGCAGTATTTT
TRBJ2-3 - TRBV15 - 13 CATSPPRGDTQYF TGTGCCACCAGCCCCCCGCGGGGAGATACGCAGTATTTT
TRBJ2-7 - TRBV6-4 - 11 CASSQQGQQYF TGTGCCAGCAGTCAACAGGGACAGCAGTACTTC
TRBJ2-2 - TRBV5-4 - 16 CASSLRRQANTGELFF TGTGCCAGCAGTCTTAGGCGACAAGCGAACACCGGGGAGCTGTTTTTT
TRBJ1-4 few TRBV2 - 13 CASTDQGGEKLFF TGTGCCAGCACCGATCAGGGAGGTGAAAAACTGTTTTTT
TRBJ2-5 - TRBV2 - 14 CASSEAGQLGTQYF TGTGCCAGCAGTGAAGCAGGACAGCTCGGGACCCAGTACTTC
TRBJ2-7 - TRBV15 - 14 CATSSFGTFYEQYF TGTGCCACCAGCAGTTTCGGGACTTTCTACGAGCAGTACTTC
TRBJ2-7 - TRBV4-2 TRBD1 16 CASSQERYRGRDEQYF TGTGCCAGCAGCCAAGAGCGTTACAGGGGCCGTGACGAGCAGTACTTC
TRBJ1-2 - TRBV25-1 - 13 CASSEEFLYGYTF TGTGCCAGCAGTGAAGAGTTTCTCTATGGCTACACCTTC
TRBJ2-3 - TRBV7-9 - 15 CSSSHGTFSTDTQYF TGTTCCAGCAGCCACGGGACTTTTAGCACAGATACGCAGTATTTT
TRBJ1-1 - TRBV7-2 - 15 CASTRGGAFGTEAFF TGTGCCAGCACCCGTGGGGGGGCTTTTGGCACTGAAGCTTTCTTT
TRBJ1-1 - TRBV6-1 - 13 CASSGQVNTEAFF TGTGCCAGCAGTGGACAGGTGAACACTGAAGCTTTCTTT